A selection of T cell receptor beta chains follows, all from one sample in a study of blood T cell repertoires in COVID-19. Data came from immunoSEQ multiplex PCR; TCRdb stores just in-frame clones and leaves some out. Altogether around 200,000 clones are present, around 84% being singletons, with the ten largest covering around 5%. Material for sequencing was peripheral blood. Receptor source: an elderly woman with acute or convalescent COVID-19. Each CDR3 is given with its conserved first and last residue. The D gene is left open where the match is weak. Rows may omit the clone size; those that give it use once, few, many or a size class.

CDR3: CASSRQGIYGYTF; DNA: TGTGCCAGTAGCCGACAGGGAATCTATGGCTACACCTTC; V: TRBV19; size: NA; D: TRBD1; J: TRBJ1-2
CDR3: CASSPYSGDTQYF; DNA: TGTGCCAGCAGTCCCTATAGCGGAGATACGCAGTATTTT; V: TRBV27; size: few; D: NA; J: TRBJ2-3
CDR3: CASSQDIGRTYGYTF; DNA: TGTGCCAGCAGCCAAGATATCGGGAGGACCTATGGCTACACCTTC; V: TRBV14; size: NA; D: NA; J: TRBJ1-2
CDR3: CASSPRRESVNEQFF; DNA: TGTGCCAGCTCCCCCCGGCGGGAGTCGGTCAATGAGCAGTTCTTC; V: TRBV18; size: NA; D: TRBD2; J: TRBJ2-1
CDR3: CASSQAVAGGLNGYTF; DNA: TGCGCCAGCAGCCAAGCCGTCGCAGGGGGTTTGAATGGCTACACCTTC; V: TRBV4-3; size: once; D: TRBD1; J: TRBJ1-2
CDR3: CASSLGTSDNEQFF; DNA: TGTGCCAGCAGCCTCGGGACTAGCGACAATGAGCAGTTCTTC; V: TRBV7-2; size: NA; D: TRBD2; J: TRBJ2-1
CDR3: CASSQLAGGRTGYNEQFF; DNA: TGTGCCAGCAGTCAACTAGCGGGAGGACGTACGGGGTACAATGAGCAGTTCTTC; V: TRBV6-6; size: NA; D: TRBD2; J: TRBJ2-1
CDR3: CASRPLSTGAGELFF; DNA: TGTGCCAGCAGACCCCTTTCGACAGGGGCCGGGGAGCTGTTTTTT; V: TRBV27; size: NA; D: TRBD1; J: TRBJ2-2
CDR3: CASSVRQGGSTEAFF; DNA: TGTGCCAGCAGTGTTAGACAGGGAGGTTCCACTGAAGCTTTCTTT; V: TRBV2; size: NA; D: TRBD1; J: TRBJ1-1
CDR3: CASSLTGANSPLHF; DNA: TGTGCCAGCAGTCTTACAGGGGCGAATTCACCCCTCCACTTT; V: TRBV2; size: NA; D: TRBD1; J: TRBJ1-6
CDR3: CASSFRDRGPYEQYF; DNA: TGTGCCAGCAGCTTTCGGGACAGGGGACCCTACGAGCAGTACTTC; V: TRBV7-9; size: NA; D: TRBD1; J: TRBJ2-7
CDR3: CASSLLATISLVSNQPQHF; DNA: TGTGCCAGCAGCTTGCTTGCCACTATAAGTCTCGTTAGCAATCAGCCCCAGCATTTT; V: TRBV7-3; size: few; D: NA; J: TRBJ1-5
CDR3: CASRGSQRENDNEQFF; DNA: TGCGCCAGCCGCGGGTCCCAGCGGGAGAACGACAATGAGCAGTTCTTC; V: TRBV5-1; size: NA; D: TRBD2; J: TRBJ2-1
CDR3: CASSRQGSDQPQHF; DNA: TGTGCCAGCTCACGACAGGGAAGTGATCAGCCCCAGCATTTT; V: TRBV18; size: few; D: TRBD1; J: TRBJ1-5